Following are 14 T cell receptor beta chains from one sample sequenced in a study of blood T cell repertoires in COVID-19. Profiling relied on immunoSEQ multiplex PCR, and the TCRdb table lists in-frame clones only, not all of them. The sample lists some 210,000 clones, around 80% seen once, with about 20% in the top ten. Sequenced input: peripheral blood. These receptors were collected from a human donor in a cohort sampled during active COVID-19.

This sequence joins TRBV6-5 and TRBJ2-7; D unresolved. Trimming stripped 7 bases from V and 0 bases from J, with 13 bases between. The CDR3 sequence is 14 residues long. Germline CDR1 MNHEY, CDR2 SVGAGI. The CDR3 bases are TGTGCCAGCACATGGGCAGCAAACTCCTACGAGCAGTACTTC. As protein: CASTWAANSYEQYF.

The rearrangement joins TRBV5-1 to TRBJ1-4; D not resolved. This CDR3 contains 17 residues. Germline V lookup: CDR1 SGHRS, CDR2 YFSETQ. V was pared by 7 bases and J by 8 bases, with 27 bases between. CDR3 in amino acids: CASPLDPARVGGEKLFF. The DNA for the CDR3 is TGCGCCAGCCCTCTGGACCCGGCAAGGGTTGGAGGGGAAAAACTGTTTTTT.

This chain uses TRBV27 with TRBJ1-4, with D uncertain. Trimming shortened V by 1 base and J by 8 bases, and 8 bases separated the two germline ends. Germline-derived CDR1 and CDR2 are MNHEY and SMNVEV (reference sequence). This CDR3 has 13 amino acids. The CDR3 region is CASSLYRFEKLFF. CDR3 in DNA: TGTGCCAGCAGTTTATACAGATTCGAAAAACTGTTTTTT.

The V call is TRBV18, the J call TRBJ2-1; 11 bases map to TRBD2. V lost 2 bases, J lost 0 bases, and 9 bases stayed unmatched. The germline gives CDR1 KGHSH, CDR2 LQKENI. The CDR3 runs to 19 residues. The CDR3, as DNA: TGTGCCAGCTCACCAAGGGCTAGCGGGGGGCTAAGCTCCTACAATGAGCAGTTCTTC. It encodes CASSPRASGGLSSYNEQFF.

This clone was recorded a few times. V is TRBV3-1 (or the pseudogene TRBV3-2) and J is TRBJ1-6; D gene uncertain. Germline V gene sequence: CDR1 LGHDT, CDR2 YNNKEL (reference sequence). The V end lost 0 bases, the J end lost 8 bases, and 8 bases lay between the germline ends. This CDR3 contains 14 residues. The CDR3 is CASSQEDRDSPLHF. CDR3 bases: TGTGCCAGCAGCCAAGAGGATCGGGATTCACCCCTCCACTTT.

The chain employs TRBV29-1 and TRBJ2-3, with D possibly TRBD1 on 6 matching bases. Deletions cut 4 bases from V and 2 bases from J, with 13 bases between. CDR3 length: 14 residues. The germline CDR1 and CDR2 sequences are SQVTM and ANQGSEA. The CDR3, as DNA: TGCAGCGTTGTGCCAGGGGCTCTCACAGATACGCAGTATTTT. The encoded protein is CSVVPGALTDTQYF.

The genes are TRBV7-2 and TRBJ1-5; D is perhaps TRBD1 (6 bases). The CDR3 has 15 amino acids. V was clipped by 4 bases and J by 7 bases, with 17 bases between them. CDR1 SGHTA and CDR2 FQGNSA come from the germline V gene. Written as DNA, the CDR3 is TGTGCCAGCAGCTATAATGACAGGACGGGCCAGCCCCAGCATTTT. Amino acid sequence: CASSYNDRTGQPQHF.

The genes are TRBV10-2 and TRBJ1-2; 8 nucleotides agree with TRBD1. The germline CDR1 and CDR2 sequences are WSHSY and SAAADI. V gave up 3 bases and J gave up 7 bases; unmatched junction bases: 4. The CDR3 spans 13 residues. The CDR3: CASSERTGLGYTF. CDR3 sequence (DNA): TGCGCCAGCAGTGAAAGGACAGGGCTTGGCTACACCTTC.

The chain combines TRBV6-1 with TRBJ2-5; 11 bases are a match to TRBD2. CDR1 and CDR2 from the germline V gene are MNHNS and SASEGT. J lost 2 bases, V lost 7 bases, and 6 bases had no gene match. CDR3 length: 15 amino acids. As DNA, the CDR3 is TGTGCCAGCACTGAGACTAGCGGGGTACAAGAGACCCAGTACTTC. It is translated as CASTETSGVQETQYF.

This clone has only a few counts. The V and J genes are TRBV7-8 and TRBJ2-7; a possible D gene is TRBD1 (6 bases). The CDR3 extends over 11 amino acids. Trimming stripped 5 bases from V and 10 bases from J, with 12 bases between. Germline assignment: CDR1 SGHVS and CDR2 FQNEAQ. CDR3 sequence (DNA): TGTGCCAGCAGCATCACAGGGCAACAGTACTTC. Its translation: CASSITGQQYF. The full variable domain, with the rest looked up from reference TRBV7-8 and TRBJ2-7, is GAGVSQSPRYKVAKRGQDVALRCDPISGHVSLFWYQQALGQGPEFLTYFQNEAQLDKSGLPSDRFFAERPEGSVSTLKIQRTQQEDSAVYLCASSITGQQYFGPGTRLTVT.

This clone was seen a few times. The sample holds other DNA sequences that translate to the same CDR3. This rearrangement joins TRBV3-1 (or the pseudogene TRBV3-2) to TRBJ1-1; D remains unclear. Germline CDR1 and CDR2: LGHDT and YNNKEL (reference sequence). The germline V and J ends were trimmed by 4 bases and 1 base, with 7 bases remaining between them. The CDR3 is 13 amino acids. The CDR3 sequence: CASSPGGNTEAFF. The CDR3 region has the DNA TGTGCCAGCAGCCCGGGAGGGAACACTGAAGCTTTCTTT.

The chain links TRBV7-3 to TRBJ1-1; tentatively, D is TRBD1 (6 bases). The CDR3 contains 14 residues. From germline, CDR1 is SGHTA and CDR2 FQGTGA. The V end lost 4 bases, the J end lost 1 base, and 10 bases lay between the germline ends. CDR3 sequence reads: CASSSQGWNTEAFF. The CDR3 bases are TGTGCCAGCAGCTCACAGGGCTGGAACACTGAAGCTTTCTTT.

The gene calls are TRBV2 and TRBJ2-1; the D gene is possibly TRBD2 (5 bases). This CDR3 is 17 amino acids long. From germline, CDR1 is SNHLY and CDR2 FYNNEI. The V gene lost 6 bases and the J gene lost 4 bases, with 22 bases spanning the gap. CDR3 bases: TGTGCCAGCAGGGCCCAAAACGCGGGCCCCGAGTACAATGAGCAGTTCTTC. Amino acids: CASRAQNAGPEYNEQFF.

The chain is built from TRBV5-1 and TRBJ2-5; D is perhaps TRBD1 (5 bases). The CDR3 sequence is 13 residues long. V was pared by 0 bases and J by 9 bases, with 12 bases between. CDR1 and CDR2 (germline): SGHRS, YFSETQ. The CDR3 sequence is CASSLGRGGAQYF. CDR3 bases: TGCGCCAGCAGCTTGGGAAGGGGTGGGGCCCAGTACTTC.